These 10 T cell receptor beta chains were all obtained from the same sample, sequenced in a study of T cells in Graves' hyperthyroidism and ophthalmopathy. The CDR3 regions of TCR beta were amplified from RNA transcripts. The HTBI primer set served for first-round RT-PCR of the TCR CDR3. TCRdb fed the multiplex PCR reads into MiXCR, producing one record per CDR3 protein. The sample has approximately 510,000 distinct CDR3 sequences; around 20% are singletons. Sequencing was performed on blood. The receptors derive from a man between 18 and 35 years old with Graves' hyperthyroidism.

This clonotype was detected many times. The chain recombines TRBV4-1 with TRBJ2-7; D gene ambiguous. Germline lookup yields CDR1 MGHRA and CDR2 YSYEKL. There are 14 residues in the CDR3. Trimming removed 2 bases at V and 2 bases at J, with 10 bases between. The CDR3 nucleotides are TGCGCCAGCAGCCAATGGGCCAAGACCTACGAGCAGTACTTC. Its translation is CASSQWAKTYEQYF.

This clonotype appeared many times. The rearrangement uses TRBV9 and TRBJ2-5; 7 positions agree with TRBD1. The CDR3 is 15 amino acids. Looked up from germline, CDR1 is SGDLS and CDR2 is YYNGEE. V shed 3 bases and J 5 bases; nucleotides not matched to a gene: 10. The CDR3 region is CASSEHRGLQETQYF. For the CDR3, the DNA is TGTGCCAGCAGCGAGCACAGGGGCCTTCAGGAGACCCAGTACTTC.

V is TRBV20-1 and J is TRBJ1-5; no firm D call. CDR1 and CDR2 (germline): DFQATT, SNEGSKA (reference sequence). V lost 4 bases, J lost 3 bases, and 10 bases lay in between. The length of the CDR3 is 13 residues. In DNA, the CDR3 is TGCAGTGCTACGGTACAGCACAATCAGCCCCAGCATTTT. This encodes CSATVQHNQPQHF.

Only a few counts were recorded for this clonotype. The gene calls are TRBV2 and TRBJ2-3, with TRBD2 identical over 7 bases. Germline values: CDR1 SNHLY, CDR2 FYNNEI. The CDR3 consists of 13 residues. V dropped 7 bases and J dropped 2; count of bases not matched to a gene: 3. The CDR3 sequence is CASTRGTTDTQYF. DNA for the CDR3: TGTGCCAGCACGCGGGGGACCACAGATACGCAGTATTTT. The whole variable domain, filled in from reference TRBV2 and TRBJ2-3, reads EPEVTQTPSHQVTQMGQEVILRCVPISNHLYFYWYRQILGQKVEFLVSFYNNEISEKSEIFDDQFSVERPDGSNFTLKIRSTKLEDSAMYFCASTRGTTDTQYFGPGTRLTVL.

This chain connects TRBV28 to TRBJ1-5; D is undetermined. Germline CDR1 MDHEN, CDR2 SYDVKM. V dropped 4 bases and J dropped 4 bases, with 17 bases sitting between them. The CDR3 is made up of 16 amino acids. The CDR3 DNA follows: TGTGCCAGCAGTTCCCTCTCTAAAGTGGGAAATCAGCCCCAGCATTTT. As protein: CASSSLSKVGNQPQHF.

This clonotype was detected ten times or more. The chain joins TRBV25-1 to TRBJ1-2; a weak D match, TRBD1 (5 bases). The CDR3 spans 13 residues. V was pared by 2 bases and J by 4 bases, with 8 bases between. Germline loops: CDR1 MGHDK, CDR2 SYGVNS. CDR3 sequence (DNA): TGTGCCAGCAGTGAAAGGACAACCTATGGCTACACCTTC. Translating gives CASSERTTYGYTF.

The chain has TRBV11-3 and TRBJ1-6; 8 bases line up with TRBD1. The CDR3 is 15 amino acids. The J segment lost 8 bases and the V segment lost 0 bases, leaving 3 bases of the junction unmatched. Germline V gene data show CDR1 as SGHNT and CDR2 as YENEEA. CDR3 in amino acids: CASSLDSGGDSPLHF. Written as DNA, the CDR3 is TGTGCCAGCAGCTTAGATTCAGGGGGCGATTCACCCCTCCACTTT.

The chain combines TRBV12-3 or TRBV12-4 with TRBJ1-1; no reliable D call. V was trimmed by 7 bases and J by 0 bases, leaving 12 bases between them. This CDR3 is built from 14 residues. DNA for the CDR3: TGTGCCAGCACTTGGGCCATCCTGAACACTGAAGCTTTCTTT. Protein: CASTWAILNTEAFF.

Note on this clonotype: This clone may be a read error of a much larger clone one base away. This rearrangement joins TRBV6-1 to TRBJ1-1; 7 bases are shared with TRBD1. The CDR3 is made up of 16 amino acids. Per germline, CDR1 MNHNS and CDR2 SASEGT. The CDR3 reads CASSKNRDRKNTKAFF. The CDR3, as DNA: TGTGCCAGCAGCAAGAACCGGGACAGAAAGAACACTAAAGCTTTCTTT.

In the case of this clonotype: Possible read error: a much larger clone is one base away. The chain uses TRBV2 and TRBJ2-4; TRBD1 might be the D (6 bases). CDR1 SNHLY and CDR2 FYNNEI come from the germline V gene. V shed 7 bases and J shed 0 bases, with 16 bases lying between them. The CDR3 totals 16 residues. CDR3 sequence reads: CASKRDIGLAKNIQYF. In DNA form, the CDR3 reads TGTGCCAGCAAAAGGGACATCGGCCTAGCCAAAAACATTCAGTACTTC. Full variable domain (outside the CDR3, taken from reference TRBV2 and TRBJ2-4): EPEVTQTPSHQVTQMGQEVILRCVPISNHLYFYWYRQILGQKVEFLVSFYNNEISEKSEIFDDQFSVERPDGSNFTLKIRSTKLEDSAMYFCASKRDIGLAKNIQYFGAGTRLSVL.